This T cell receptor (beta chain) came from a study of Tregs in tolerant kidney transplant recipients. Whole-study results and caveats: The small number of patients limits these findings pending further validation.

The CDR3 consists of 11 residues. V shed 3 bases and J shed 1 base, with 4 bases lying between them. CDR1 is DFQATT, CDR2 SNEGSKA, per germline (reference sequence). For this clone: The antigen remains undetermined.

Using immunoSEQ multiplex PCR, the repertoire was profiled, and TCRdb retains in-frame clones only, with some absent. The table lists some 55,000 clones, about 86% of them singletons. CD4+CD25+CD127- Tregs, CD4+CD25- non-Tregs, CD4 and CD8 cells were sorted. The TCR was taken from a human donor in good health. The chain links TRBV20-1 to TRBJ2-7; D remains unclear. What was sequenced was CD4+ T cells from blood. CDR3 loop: CSARGSYEQYF. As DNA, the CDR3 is TGCAGTGCTAGGGGTTCCTACGAGCAGTACTTC.